This is a list of T cell receptor beta chains from one sample in a study of regulatory T cells in long-lasting Graves disease. MiXCR, applied by TCRdb to the multiplex PCR reads, yields one record per CDR3 protein. The repertoire has approximately 400,000 distinct CDR3 sequences, about 15% of them found once; the top ten carry around 15%. The same specimen was also included in a second study, on T cells in Graves' hyperthyroidism and ophthalmopathy.

Sequenced material: peripheral blood mononuclear cells (PBMCs), taken at new diagnosis, from a patient treated with antithyroid drugs. Receptors originate from a woman between 25 and 40 years old with Graves disease. CDR3s include the opening cysteine and the closing phenylalanine or tryptophan. The order of the fields is J gene, clone size, V gene, D gene, CDR3 DNA, CDR3 protein. A D gene is named only where the DNA matches it firmly. Expanded clones get a size class; other rows say once, few or many, or leave the size out.

TRBJ2-3 . TRBV7-9 TRBD1 TGTGCCAGCAGCTTATCGGGGACAGTGAGTGATACGCAGTATTTT CASSLSGTVSDTQYF
TRBJ2-7 many TRBV3-1 . TGTGCCAGCAGTCACGCCGACAGTTTCACCTACGAGCAGTACTTC CASSHADSFTYEQYF
TRBJ2-5 few TRBV13 . TGTGCCAGCAGCATTAGCGTCACCCAAGAGACCCAGTACTTC CASSISVTQETQYF
TRBJ2-1 . TRBV25-1 TRBD1 TGTGCCAGCAGTGAATCAGGGGGCGATGAGCAGTTCTTC CASSESGGDEQFF
TRBJ1-5 many TRBV2 TRBD1 TGTGCCAGCAGCCCCGGGACAGGGGGCATCGGTAGCAATCAGCCCCAGCATTTT CASSPGTGGIGSNQPQHF
TRBJ1-2 . TRBV30 . TGTGCCTGGAGTGTCGATAACTATGGCTACACCTTC CAWSVDNYGYTF
TRBJ1-2 . TRBV5-4 TRBD1 TGTGCCAGCAGCGGGCGGGCGGACAGGGTTGCTAACTATGGCTACACCTTC CASSGRADRVANYGYTF
TRBJ2-5 . TRBV7-9 . TGTGCCAGCAGCCTGGAGACTAGGTTCGAGACCCAGTACTTC CASSLETRFETQYF
TRBJ2-4 . TRBV14 . TGTGCCAGCAGCCAAATAGGGTCTGCCAAAAACATTCAGTACTTC CASSQIGSAKNIQYF
TRBJ2-5 many TRBV7-9 TRBD2 TGTGCCAGCAGCTTAGGCGGGAGGGGAGAGACCCAGTACTTC CASSLGGRGETQYF
TRBJ2-1 . TRBV19 . TGTGCCAGTAGTATATCAGGGGCCCCCCCTTACAATGAGCAGTTCTTC CASSISGAPPYNEQFF
TRBJ2-3 many TRBV3-1 . TGTGCCAGCAGCCTCGACATAACAGATACGCAGTATTTT CASSLDITDTQYF
TRBJ1-5 many TRBV2 . TGTGCCAGCAGTGAGTGGCAGGGGTCCCCTCAGCCCCAGCATTTT CASSEWQGSPQPQHF
TRBJ2-7 many TRBV6-1 TRBD1 TGTGCCAGCAGTCCCTCTGACAGGGGGTCGAACGAGCAGTACTTC CASSPSDRGSNEQYF
TRBJ2-5 many TRBV7-8 TRBD2 TGTGCCAGCAGCTTAGGGGGAGGGGTTCCCCAAGAGACCCAGTACTTC CASSLGGGVPQETQYF
TRBJ2-7 few TRBV18 . TGTGCCAGCTCACCAATGGGCGGCTACGAGCAGTACTTC CASSPMGGYEQYF
TRBJ2-5 . TRBV7-9 . TGTGCCAGCAGCACCGACACCCAAGAGACCCAGTACTTC CASSTDTQETQYF
TRBJ2-7 many TRBV9 . TGTGCCAGTAGTACGGACAGCTCCTACGAGCAGTACTTC CASSTDSSYEQYF
TRBJ1-1 many TRBV5-1 . TGCGCCAGCAGCTTGGCCTGGGGGACTGAAGCTTTCTTT CASSLAWGTEAFF
TRBJ2-2 . TRBV6-5 . TGTGCCAGCAGTTACTCCCCTGGACTGGGGGAGCTGTTTTTT CASSYSPGLGELFF
TRBJ1-4 few TRBV9 . TGTGCCAGCAGCGGTGCCTGGAATGAAAAACTGTTTTTT CASSGAWNEKLFF
TRBJ2-1 . TRBV12-3/TRBV12-4 TRBD2 TGTGCCAGCAGTTTAAGTCTCGGCGGGAGTGGCGGGAATGAGCAGTTCTTC CASSLSLGGSGGNEQFF
TRBJ2-1 few TRBV27 . TGTGCCAGCAGTTTTCCCCCCCCAAGAAGCGGTGAGCAGTTCTTC CASSFPPPRSGEQFF
TRBJ1-2 many TRBV29-1 . TGCAGCGCCATAAAGGGCTTAGTATATGGCTACACCTTC CSAIKGLVYGYTF
TRBJ2-3 . TRBV10-3 . TGTGCCATCACTAGACAGAGCACAGATACGCAGTATTTT CAITRQSTDTQYF
TRBJ2-3 . TRBV27 TRBD1 TGTGCCAGCAGTGCGACAGGGGGAGGCAATACGCAGTATTTT CASSATGGGNTQYF
TRBJ2-6 . TRBV12-3/TRBV12-4 TRBD2 TGTGCCAGCAGTCCGGGGGGGCGTGGGGCCAACATCCTGACTTTC CASSPGGRGANILTF
TRBJ2-2 . TRBV7-9 . TGTGCCAGCAGCTTTGTCGGACAGAAGGAGCTGTTTTTT CASSFVGQKELFF
TRBJ2-7 many TRBV28 TRBD2 TGTGCCAGCAGAACTCTAGCGGGAGGTAGCGAGCAGTACTTC CASRTLAGGSEQYF
TRBJ1-3 . TRBV7-2 . TGTGCCAGCAGCCTGGGAAGACGGACTGCCCCAGCCGAGAACACCATATATTTT CASSLGRRTAPAENTIYF
TRBJ2-1 many TRBV12-5 . TGTGCTAGTGACAACCCTCGCAATGAGCAGTTCTTC CASDNPRNEQFF
TRBJ1-1 . TRBV3-1 . TGTGCCAGCAGCCAAGAGAGATGGACGAACACTGAAGCTTTCTTT CASSQERWTNTEAFF
TRBJ2-1 . TRBV20-1 . TGCAGTGCTAGAGCTATCTTGGATAGGGATCTTTCATACAATGAGCAGTTCTTC CSARAILDRDLSYNEQFF
TRBJ2-1 many TRBV6-9 . TGTGCCAGCAGTTACCGTGACACAACCTACAATGAGCAGTTCTTC CASSYRDTTYNEQFF
TRBJ1-5 many TRBV30 . TGTGCCTACCAACTAGGGCAAAGCAATCAGCCCCAGCATTTT CAYQLGQSNQPQHF
TRBJ1-1 few TRBV7-8 . TGTGCCAGCAGCCTACAGGGCCGCCCCACTGAAGCTTTCTTT CASSLQGRPTEAFF
TRBJ2-7 few TRBV28 TRBD1 TGTGCCAGCGGGTTTACAGGGGCCTACGAGCAGTACTTC CASGFTGAYEQYF
TRBJ2-5 few TRBV7-9 . TGTGCCAGCAGCTTAGTAATTACCGAAGAGACCCAGTACTTC CASSLVITEETQYF
TRBJ1-5 many TRBV12-3/TRBV12-4 . TGTGCCAGCAGCAATACGCGTTCAGATAGCAATCAGCCCCAGCATTTT CASSNTRSDSNQPQHF